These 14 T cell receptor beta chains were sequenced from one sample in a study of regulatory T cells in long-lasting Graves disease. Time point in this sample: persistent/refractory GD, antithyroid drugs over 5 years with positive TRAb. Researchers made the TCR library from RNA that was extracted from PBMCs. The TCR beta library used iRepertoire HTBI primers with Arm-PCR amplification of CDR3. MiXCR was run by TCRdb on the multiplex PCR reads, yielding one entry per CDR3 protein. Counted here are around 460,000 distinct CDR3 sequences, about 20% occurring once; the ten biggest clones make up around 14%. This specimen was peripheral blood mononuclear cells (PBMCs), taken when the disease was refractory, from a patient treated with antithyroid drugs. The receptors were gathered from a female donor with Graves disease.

As DNA, the CDR3 is TGTGCCAGCAGCCACGGGGGTTACACCGGGGAGCTGTTTTTT. This sequence encodes CASSHGGYTGELFF. The chain carries TRBV4-2 and TRBJ2-2; perhaps TRBD2 as D (6 bases). This CDR3 spans 14 amino acids. CDR1 and CDR2 (germline): LGHNA, YNFKEQ. V lost 3 bases and J 3 bases, leaving 8 bases between the germline ends.

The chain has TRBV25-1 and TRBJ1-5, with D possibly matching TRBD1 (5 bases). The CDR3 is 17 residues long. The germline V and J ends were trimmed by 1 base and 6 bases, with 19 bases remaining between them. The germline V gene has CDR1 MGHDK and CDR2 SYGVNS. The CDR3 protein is CASSEWGGAGLGQPQHF. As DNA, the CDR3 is TGTGCCAGCAGTGAATGGGGAGGGGCTGGGCTAGGTCAGCCCCAGCATTTT.

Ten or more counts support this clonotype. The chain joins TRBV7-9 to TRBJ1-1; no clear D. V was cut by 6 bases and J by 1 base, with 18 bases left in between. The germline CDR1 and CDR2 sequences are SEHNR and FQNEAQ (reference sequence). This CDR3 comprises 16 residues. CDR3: CASRPRVVTRNTEAFF. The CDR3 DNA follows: TGTGCCAGCAGGCCTAGGGTTGTTACCCGGAACACTGAAGCTTTCTTT.

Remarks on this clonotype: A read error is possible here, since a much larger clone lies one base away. This CDR3 reads CASSWDNRVGEAQYF. For the CDR3, the DNA is TGTGCCAGCAGCTGGGATAACAGGGTAGGGGAGGCCCAGTACTTC. V and J are TRBV7-2 and TRBJ2-5; the D call may be TRBD1 or TRBD2 (6 bases each). V lost 4 bases to trimming and J lost 9 bases, with 21 bases between them. Germline CDR1 is SGHTA and CDR2 is FQGNSA. The CDR3 has 15 amino acids.

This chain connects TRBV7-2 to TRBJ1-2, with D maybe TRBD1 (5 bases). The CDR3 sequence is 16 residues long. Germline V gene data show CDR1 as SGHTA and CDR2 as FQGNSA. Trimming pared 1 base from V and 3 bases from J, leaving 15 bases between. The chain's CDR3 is CASSLGTPKLDYGYTF. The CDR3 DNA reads TGTGCCAGCAGCTTAGGGACACCCAAATTGGACTATGGCTACACCTTC.

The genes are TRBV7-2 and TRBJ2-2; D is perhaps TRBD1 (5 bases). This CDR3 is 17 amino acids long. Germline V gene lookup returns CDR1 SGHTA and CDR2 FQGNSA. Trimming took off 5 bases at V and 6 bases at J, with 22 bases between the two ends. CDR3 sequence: CASSLNSLQGSAGELFF. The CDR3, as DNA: TGTGCCAGCAGCCTTAACAGCCTTCAGGGTTCGGCCGGGGAGCTGTTTTTT.

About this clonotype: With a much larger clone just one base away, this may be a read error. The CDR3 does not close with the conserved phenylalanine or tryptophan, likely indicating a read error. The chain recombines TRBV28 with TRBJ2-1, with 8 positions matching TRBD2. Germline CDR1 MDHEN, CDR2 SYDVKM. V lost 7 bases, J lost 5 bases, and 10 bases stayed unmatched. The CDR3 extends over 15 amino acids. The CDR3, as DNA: TGTGCCAGCACCCATCCAACGGGAGGGGACAATGAGCAGTTCTGC. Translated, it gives CASTHPTGGDNEQFC.

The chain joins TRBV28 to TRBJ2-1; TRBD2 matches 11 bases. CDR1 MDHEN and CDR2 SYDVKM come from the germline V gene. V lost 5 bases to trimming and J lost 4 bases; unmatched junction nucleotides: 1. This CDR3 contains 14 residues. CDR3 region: CASSGLAGYNEQFF. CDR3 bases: TGTGCCAGCAGTGGACTAGCGGGTTACAATGAGCAGTTCTTC.

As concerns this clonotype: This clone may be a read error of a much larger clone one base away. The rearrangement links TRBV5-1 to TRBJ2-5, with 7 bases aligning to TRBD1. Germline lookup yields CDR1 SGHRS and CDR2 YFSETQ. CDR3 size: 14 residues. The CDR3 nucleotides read TGTGCCAGCAGCCGGGACAGCGGTTGGGAGACCCAGTACTTC. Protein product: CASSRDSGWETQYF.

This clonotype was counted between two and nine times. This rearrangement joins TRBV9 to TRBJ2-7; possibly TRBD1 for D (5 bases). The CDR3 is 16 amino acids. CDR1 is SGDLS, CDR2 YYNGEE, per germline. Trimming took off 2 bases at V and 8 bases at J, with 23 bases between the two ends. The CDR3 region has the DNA TGTGCCAGCAGCGTCTTGGACACAGCACTCTACGAGAAGCAGTACTTC. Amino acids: CASSVLDTALYEKQYF. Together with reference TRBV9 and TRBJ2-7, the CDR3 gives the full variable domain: DSGVTQTPKHLITATGQRVTLRCSPRSGDLSVYWYQQSLDQGLQFLIQYYNGEERAKGNILERFSAQQFPDLHSELNLSSLELGDSALYFCASSVLDTALYEKQYFGPGTRLTVT.

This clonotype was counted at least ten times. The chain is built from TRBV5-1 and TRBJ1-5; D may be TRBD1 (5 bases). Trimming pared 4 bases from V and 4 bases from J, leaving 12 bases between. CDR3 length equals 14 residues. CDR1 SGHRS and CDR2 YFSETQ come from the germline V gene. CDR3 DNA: TGCGCCAGCAGCCCGGCGGGGGATAATCAGCCCCAGCATTTT. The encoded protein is CASSPAGDNQPQHF.

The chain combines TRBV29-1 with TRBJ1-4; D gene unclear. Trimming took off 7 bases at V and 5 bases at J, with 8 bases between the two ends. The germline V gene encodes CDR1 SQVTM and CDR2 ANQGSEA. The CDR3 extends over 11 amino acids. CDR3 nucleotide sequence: TGCAGCGCCCCCCTAAATGAAAAACTGTTTTTT. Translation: CSAPLNEKLFF.

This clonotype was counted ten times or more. As DNA, the CDR3 is TGTGCCAGCAGCCCAAGCCCGGCGTATGCTTACGAGCAGTACTTC. This codes for CASSPSPAYAYEQYF. The chain carries TRBV28 and TRBJ2-7; D is unclear. Germline V CDR1 and CDR2: MDHEN, SYDVKM. The V gene lost 6 bases and the J gene lost 4 bases, with 19 bases spanning the gap. This CDR3 is built from 15 residues. The full variable domain, with the rest looked up from reference TRBV28 and TRBJ2-7, is DVKVTQSSRYLVKRTGEKVFLECVQDMDHENMFWYRQDPGLGLRLIYFSYDVKMKEKGDIPEGYSVSREKKERFSLILESASTNQTSMYLCASSPSPAYAYEQYFGPGTRLTVT.

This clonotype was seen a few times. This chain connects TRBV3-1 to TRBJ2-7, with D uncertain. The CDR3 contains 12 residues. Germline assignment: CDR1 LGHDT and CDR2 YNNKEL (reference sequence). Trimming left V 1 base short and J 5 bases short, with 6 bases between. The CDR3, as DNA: TGTGCCAGCAGCCAAGTTCGTCACGAGCAGTACTTC. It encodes CASSQVRHEQYF.